The 31 T cell receptor beta chains in this list originate from one sample, sequenced in a study of long-term antiretroviral therapy in people with HIV. Samples were assayed with immunoSEQ v3.0 at survey level. TCRdb's table, derived via immunoSEQ multiplex PCR, lists solely in-frame clones and lacks some. The sample comprises 25,000 to 30,000 clones, just over 85% of which are singletons, and about 5% rests with the top ten. This material consisted of unsorted PBMCs, taken 0.8 years after starting antiretroviral therapy. The receptors were sampled from a woman aged 25-40 years with HIV.

This clone occurred a few times. V usage is TRBV12-5 and J usage is TRBJ1-6, with 8 bases fitting TRBD1. The germline V gene encodes CDR1 LGHNT and CDR2 FRNRAP. V trimming: 1 base; J trimming: 10 bases; junction bases outside the gene matches: 9. This CDR3 comprises 16 residues. The CDR3 nucleotides are TGTGCTAGTGGTTTGGGGGTGGCAGGGGGCGGATCACCCCTCCACTTT. Translated: CASGLGVAGGGSPLHF.

The rearrangement uses TRBV30 and TRBJ1-1; 8 bases align to TRBD1. The CDR3 consists of 15 residues. Trimming removed 3 bases from V and 5 bases from J; junction bases left unmatched: 11. The germline V gene has CDR1 GTSNPN and CDR2 SVGIG (reference sequence). CDR3 protein: CAWSPARQGKTEAFF. CDR3 nucleotides: TGTGCCTGGAGCCCCGCCCGACAGGGGAAGACTGAAGCTTTCTTT.

This clone was recorded once. The V call is TRBV6-1, the J call TRBJ2-3; 15 bases match TRBD2. V was pared by 3 bases and J by 0 bases, with 7 bases of the junction left unmatched. Germline V lookup: CDR1 MNHNS, CDR2 SASEGT. CDR3 length equals 19 residues. The chain's CDR3 is CASSDSGLAGGTSTDTQYF. CDR3 nucleotide sequence: TGTGCCAGCAGTGATTCGGGACTAGCGGGGGGTACTAGCACAGATACGCAGTATTTT.

The V and J genes are TRBV6-6 and TRBJ1-4; the D gene is possibly TRBD1 (5 bases). The V gene lost 3 bases and the J gene lost 12 bases, with 14 bases spanning the gap. Germline lookup yields CDR1 MNHNY and CDR2 SVGAGI (reference sequence). The CDR3 length is 13 residues. As DNA, the CDR3 is TGTGCCAGCAGTTATGGCCAGGGAGGGGAACTGTTTTTT. This codes for CASSYGQGGELFF.

The V gene is TRBV6-1, the J gene TRBJ2-2; 7 bases align to TRBD2. Germline V CDR1 and CDR2: MNHNS, SASEGT. This CDR3 has 14 amino acids. V was clipped by 5 bases and J by 4 bases; unmatched bases: 4. CDR3 nucleotides: TGTGCCAGCAGTATTCTAGCGGCCACCGGGGAGCTGTTTTTT. Its protein product is CASSILAATGELFF.

This chain joins TRBV30 and TRBJ2-3; D might be TRBD1 (6 bases). Germline CDR1 GTSNPN, CDR2 SVGIG (reference sequence). With 1 base removed from V and 15 bases from J, the gap between germline ends came to 20 bases. The CDR3 has 13 amino acids. CDR3 protein: CAWSGGVGDKLYF. The CDR3 DNA sequence: TGTGCCTGGAGTGGAGGCGTCGGGGACAAACTATATTTT. The variable domain in full, with the rest retrieved from reference TRBV30 and TRBJ2-3, is SQTIHQWPATLVQPVGSPLSLECTVEGTSNPNLYWYRQAAGRGLQLLFYSVGIGQISSEVPQNLSASRPQDRQFILSSKKLLLSDSGFYLCAWSGGVGDKLYFGPGTRLTVL.

The chain links TRBV7-9 to TRBJ1-1; D unclear. The germline gives CDR1 SEHNR, CDR2 FQNEAQ (reference sequence). V lost 5 bases and J 4 bases, leaving 14 bases between the germline ends. The CDR3 covers 14 residues. The CDR3 coding sequence is TGTGCCAGCAGCACGTATTCGTACGGCACTGAAGCTTTCTTT. It codes for CASSTYSYGTEAFF.

This chain uses TRBV6-1 with TRBJ2-7; 8 bases map to TRBD1. Germline CDR1 and CDR2: MNHNS and SASEGT. Trimming removed 6 bases from V and 1 base from J; junction bases left unmatched: 8. CDR3 length: 15 amino acids. Here the CDR3 reads CASRLKTGESYEQYV. CDR3 sequence (DNA): TGTGCCAGCAGATTAAAGACAGGGGAATCCTACGAGCAGTACGTC.

The chain has TRBV27 and TRBJ1-5; D remains unclear. Germline V gene sequence: CDR1 MNHEY, CDR2 SMNVEV (reference sequence). The CDR3 has 13 amino acids. V was shortened by 3 bases and J by 4 bases, with 7 bases between the two germline ends. CDR3 DNA sequence: TGTGCCAGCAGTTTTACATCGAATCAGCCCCAGCATTTT. Its protein product is CASSFTSNQPQHF.

The table lists this clone with a count of one. The CDR3 protein is CASSQGAGVGYEQYV. CDR3 nucleotide sequence: TGTGCCAGCAGCCAAGGAGCGGGGGTTGGCTACGAGCAGTACGTC. The chain has TRBV4-2 and TRBJ2-7; 8 bases are a match to TRBD2. In germline, CDR1 is LGHNA, CDR2 YNFKEQ. The ends lost 1 base at V and 3 bases at J; junction bases unmatched: 5. The CDR3 runs 15 residues.

The chain recombines TRBV6-1 with TRBJ1-2; unclear D gene. Germline V gives CDR1 MNHNS, CDR2 SASEGT. This CDR3 is 13 amino acids long. V lost 3 bases to trimming and J lost 7 bases, with 12 bases between them. CDR3 coding DNA: TGTGCCAGCAGTGATCCGGGGTTTGGTGGCTACACCTTC. Its protein is CASSDPGFGGYTF.

The chain couples TRBV5-8 to TRBJ1-5; the match to TRBD1 covers 10 bases. This CDR3 has 15 amino acids. V lost 7 bases and J lost 1; bases outside the gene matches: 5. CDR1 is SGHTS and CDR2 is YDEGEE in the germline V gene. CDR3 region: CASGDRGWSNQPQHF. CDR3 bases: TGTGCCAGCGGGGACAGGGGCTGGAGCAATCAGCCCCAGCATTTT.

The chain couples TRBV27 to TRBJ1-4, with D uncertain. Germline CDR1 is MNHEY and CDR2 is SMNVEV (reference sequence). This CDR3 contains 16 residues. The V and J ends lost 5 bases and 5 bases respectively, with 18 bases between them. CDR3 protein: CASSPNAFRENEKLFF. The CDR3 DNA is TGTGCCAGCAGTCCAAATGCCTTTCGGGAGAATGAAAAACTGTTTTTT.

This sequence joins TRBV30 and TRBJ2-7, with 10 bases identical to TRBD1. Looked up from germline, CDR1 is GTSNPN and CDR2 is SVGIG (reference sequence). V lost 8 bases and J lost 4; bases outside the gene matches: 5. This CDR3 is 12 amino acids long. The CDR3 nucleotides are TGTGCCCTGACAGGGGGCTTTTACGAGCAGTACTTC. Amino acid sequence: CALTGGFYEQYF.

The count of this clone is one. The chain has TRBV5-6 and TRBJ1-2, with D uncertain. The CDR3 totals 13 residues. Germline V gene lookup returns CDR1 SGHDT and CDR2 YYEEEE. The V end lost 1 base, the J end lost 4 bases, and 8 bases lay between the germline ends. The CDR3 protein is CASSLPHSYGYTF. As DNA, the CDR3 is TGTGCCAGCAGCTTGCCCCATAGCTATGGCTACACCTTC.

The rearrangement links TRBV7-6 to TRBJ2-7, with TRBD2 matching over 10 bases. V lost 3 bases, J lost 6 bases, and 11 bases stayed unmatched. Germline lookup yields CDR1 SGHVS and CDR2 FNYEAQ. The CDR3 length is 16 residues. The CDR3 loop is CASSLGQRGGKSEQYF. In nucleotides, the CDR3 is TGTGCCAGCAGCTTGGGGCAGCGGGGGGGCAAGTCCGAGCAGTACTTC.

The chain carries TRBV27 and TRBJ1-4; possibly TRBD1 for D (6 bases). Germline V gene lookup returns CDR1 MNHEY and CDR2 SMNVEV (reference sequence). V lost 4 bases, J lost 5 bases, and 14 bases lay in between. CDR3 length: 15 amino acids. The chain's CDR3 is CASSWYWGANEKLFF. As DNA, the CDR3 is TGTGCCAGCAGTTGGTATTGGGGGGCGAATGAAAAACTGTTTTTT.

This chain uses TRBV19 with TRBJ1-1, with D possibly matching TRBD1 (5 bases). The length of the CDR3 is 15 residues. V was shortened by 4 bases and J by 4 bases, with 16 bases between the two germline ends. CDR1 LNHDA and CDR2 SQIVND come from the germline V gene (reference sequence). The CDR3 sequence: CASSTRSGAGTEAFF. CDR3 DNA sequence: TGTGCCAGTAGTACGAGGTCCGGGGCGGGCACTGAAGCTTTCTTT.

The V call is TRBV10-3, the J call TRBJ2-2; 8 bases agree with TRBD1. After removal of 8 bases from V and 5 bases from J, the junction contained 19 bases not matched to a gene. The CDR3 is made up of 18 amino acids. Germline assignment: CDR1 ENHRY and CDR2 SYGVKD. The CDR3: CAIRNMSPGQGATGELFF. In DNA, the CDR3 is TGTGCCATCCGAAATATGTCCCCGGGGCAGGGGGCTACCGGGGAGCTGTTTTTT.

The rearrangement uses TRBV18 and TRBJ2-3, with 8 positions matching TRBD2. The CDR3 is 16 amino acids. V trimming: 4 bases; J trimming: 3 bases; junction bases outside the gene matches: 9. The germline V gene encodes CDR1 KGHSH and CDR2 LQKENI. In DNA, the CDR3 is TGTGCCAGCTCACGGATAGCGGGGCGGGGAACAGATACGCAGTATTTT. It translates to CASSRIAGRGTDTQYF.

The gene calls are TRBV6-1 and TRBJ1-5, with a weak D call TRBD1 (6 bases). CDR3 length: 14 residues. CDR1 MNHNS and CDR2 SASEGT come from the germline V gene. Deletions cut 4 bases from V and 4 bases from J, with 11 bases between. CDR3 nucleotides: TGTGCCAGCAGTGGATGGCAGGGGAATCAGCCCCAGCATTTT. As protein: CASSGWQGNQPQHF.

This clone was seen once. The chain links TRBV5-1 to TRBJ2-1; no clear D gene. Germline CDR1 reads SGHRS; CDR2 reads YFSETQ. There are 16 residues in the CDR3. V lost 3 bases, J lost 8 bases, and 21 bases lay in between. CDR3 nucleotide sequence: TGCGCCAGCAGCTCCCCCCCGGGCCCCTCGGCGGATGAGCAGTTCTTC. Its translation: CASSSPPGPSADEQFF.

The rearrangement links TRBV7-9 to TRBJ2-1; D possibly corresponds to TRBD2 (6 bases). V lost 1 base to trimming and J lost 3 bases, with 13 bases between them. The CDR3 length is 16 residues. The V gene's germline CDR1 is SEHNR and CDR2 FQNEAQ (reference sequence). This chain's CDR3 is CASSLVAGKSYNEQFF. DNA of the CDR3: TGTGCCAGCAGCTTAGTTGCGGGGAAAAGCTACAATGAGCAGTTCTTC.

V gene TRBV29-1 combines with J gene TRBJ1-1, with TRBD1 identical over 9 bases. V shed 8 bases, J shed 3 bases, and the junction held 7 bases outside the gene matches. The CDR3 loop spans 13 amino acids. In germline, CDR1 is SQVTM, CDR2 ANQGSEA. This CDR3 is CSIWTGEDTEAFF. In nucleotides, the CDR3 is TGCAGCATCTGGACAGGGGAGGACACTGAAGCTTTCTTT.

The rearrangement joins TRBV4-1 to TRBJ1-1; D remains ambiguous. From germline, CDR1 is MGHRA and CDR2 YSYEKL. This CDR3 comprises 15 residues. Trimming pared 0 bases from V and 0 bases from J, leaving 8 bases between. CDR3: CASSQERQMNTEAFF. In DNA, the CDR3 is TGCGCCAGCAGCCAAGAAAGGCAGATGAACACTGAAGCTTTCTTT.

The V call is TRBV9, the J call TRBJ1-2, with 9 positions matching TRBD1. This CDR3 comprises 21 residues. Germline assignment: CDR1 SGDLS and CDR2 YYNGEE. Trimming took 4 bases from V and 4 from J; bases not matched to a gene: 26. The CDR3 loop reads CASSQSNPGQGNPWGGYGYTF. CDR3 in DNA: TGTGCCAGCAGCCAATCCAACCCGGGACAGGGTAACCCCTGGGGGGGCTATGGCTACACCTTC. The full variable domain, its missing parts supplied by reference TRBV9 and TRBJ1-2, is DSGVTQTPKHLITATGQRVTLRCSPRSGDLSVYWYQQSLDQGLQFLIQYYNGEERAKGNILERFSAQQFPDLHSELNLSSLELGDSALYFCASSQSNPGQGNPWGGYGYTFGSGTRLTVV.

J is TRBJ2-3 and V is TRBV29-1, with D perhaps matching TRBD1 or TRBD2 (5 bases each). Trimming stripped 3 bases from V and 2 bases from J, with 15 bases between. Per the germline V gene, CDR1 is SQVTM and CDR2 is ANQGSEA. CDR3 length equals 15 residues. The CDR3 DNA sequence: TGCAGCGTTGAGTGGGGCCAGGGACCCACAGATACGCAGTATTTT. Translated, it gives CSVEWGQGPTDTQYF.

This chain uses TRBV19 with TRBJ1-4; 7 bases fit TRBD1. With V trimmed by 7 bases and J by 4 bases, 9 bases remained unmatched. Germline values: CDR1 LNHDA, CDR2 SQIVND (reference sequence). CDR3 length equals 15 residues. CDR3 sequence (DNA): TGTGCCAGTAAACAGGGGCCGGGCTTTAATGAAAAACTGTTTTTT. It codes for CASKQGPGFNEKLFF.

This clone was seen a single time. This chain links TRBV6-5 with TRBJ2-5; TRBD1 matches 8 bases. The V gene end was trimmed by 5 bases and the J gene end by 5 bases; junction bases not matched to a gene: 4. Germline loops: CDR1 MNHEY, CDR2 SVGAGI. The CDR3 runs to 13 residues. The CDR3 is CASSRQGAETQYF. In DNA form, the CDR3 reads TGTGCCAGCAGTCGCCAGGGGGCCGAGACCCAGTACTTC.

This rearrangement joins TRBV6-5 to TRBJ2-5, with D uncertain. Per the germline V gene, CDR1 is MNHEY and CDR2 is SVGAGI. V was shortened by 0 bases and J by 7 bases, with 9 bases between the two germline ends. The length of the CDR3 is 13 residues. CDR3 residues: CASSYSTSGTQYF. The CDR3 DNA follows: TGTGCCAGCAGTTACTCGACCTCAGGGACCCAGTACTTC.

V gene TRBV7-2 combines with J gene TRBJ1-1, with D maybe TRBD1 (6 bases). Looked up from germline, CDR1 is SGHTA and CDR2 is FQGNSA. The CDR3 consists of 16 residues. Deletions cut 1 base from V and 9 bases from J, with 21 bases between. CDR3 bases: TGTGCCAGCAGCTTAGTTTACGGGGCTCGGGGGGCACAAGCTTTCTTT. This sequence encodes CASSLVYGARGAQAFF.